The 10 T cell receptor beta chains listed next were all sequenced from one sample in a study of T cells in Graves' hyperthyroidism and ophthalmopathy. TCR beta CDR3 regions were amplified from RNA. HTBI primers were the set used in a first-round RT-PCR of the TCR CDR3. TCRdb reprocessed the multiplex PCR reads via MiXCR and lists one record per CDR3 protein. The sample contains around 700,000 distinct CDR3 sequences, roughly a sixth of which appear only once. Sequences were obtained from blood. Receptors originate from a woman aged 50 to 65 with Graves' hyperthyroidism that later progressed to Graves' ophthalmopathy.

The V and J genes are TRBV14 and TRBJ1-2, with a tentative D call TRBD1 (5 bases). The CDR3 covers 15 residues. The germline CDR1 and CDR2 sequences are SGHDN and FVKESK. Trimming removed 0 bases from V and 0 bases from J, with 8 bases in between. CDR3 in amino acids: CASSQEDTSNYGYTF. The CDR3 bases are TGTGCCAGCAGCCAAGAGGACACATCTAACTATGGCTACACCTTC.

The rearrangement uses TRBV4-1 and TRBJ1-5; D is possibly TRBD1 (6 bases). There are 16 residues in the CDR3. The V end was cut by 4 bases, the J end by 2 bases, with 15 bases between. The V gene's germline CDR1 is MGHRA and CDR2 YSYEKL. The CDR3 coding sequence is TGCGCCAGCAGCCCAGAGGGGGGACGACGCAATCAGCCCCAGCATTTT. It specifies CASSPEGGRRNQPQHF.

The chain employs TRBV27 and TRBJ2-3; 11 nucleotides line up with TRBD2. The V gene's germline CDR1 is MNHEY and CDR2 SMNVEV (reference sequence). The CDR3 is 15 residues long. V lost 5 bases and J lost 3; bases outside the gene matches: 4. The CDR3 nucleotides are TGTGCCAGCAGTGTGACTAGCGGGGAGACAGATACGCAGTATTTT. As protein: CASSVTSGETDTQYF.

This clonotype was counted between two and nine times. The chain carries TRBV6-1 and TRBJ1-1; D gene uncertain. The CDR3 is 10 amino acids. Looked up from germline, CDR1 is MNHNS and CDR2 is SASEGT. CDR3 nucleotide sequence: TGTACTGCAGTGAACACTGAAGCTTTCTTT. Residues: CTAVNTEAFF.

The chain recombines TRBV15 with TRBJ2-7; 9 bases align to TRBD1. V lost 3 bases and J lost 5; bases outside the gene matches: 5. Germline loops: CDR1 LNHNV, CDR2 YYDKDF (reference sequence). This CDR3 contains 14 residues. In nucleotides, the CDR3 is TGTGCCACCAGCAGGGACAGGGGTTGGAACGAGCAGTACTTC. Amino acids: CATSRDRGWNEQYF.

This clonotype has more than one count but fewer than ten. The chain couples TRBV18 to TRBJ2-5; a weak D match, TRBD2 (6 bases). This CDR3 region has 14 residues. From germline, CDR1 is KGHSH and CDR2 LQKENI. The V end was cut by 5 bases, the J end by 5 bases, with 15 bases between. For the CDR3, the DNA is TGTGCCAGCTCAGTCTCCGGGGGTTTCGAGACCCAGTACTTC. It is translated as CASSVSGGFETQYF.

This clonotype appeared many times. The chain is built from TRBV30 and TRBJ1-2; no firm D call. Germline-derived CDR1 and CDR2 are GTSNPN and SVGIG (reference sequence). This CDR3 contains 12 residues. V was cut by 3 bases and J by 1 base, with 6 bases left in between. The DNA for the CDR3 is TGTGCCTGGAGCGCCAGTAACTATGGCTACACCTTC. Amino acids: CAWSASNYGYTF.

This clonotype was seen more than once but under ten times. V is TRBV6-1 and J is TRBJ2-3, with a weak D call TRBD1 (5 bases). CDR1 is MNHNS and CDR2 is SASEGT in the germline V gene. The CDR3 has 16 amino acids. The V gene lost 8 bases and the J gene lost 0 bases, with 18 bases spanning the gap. In DNA, the CDR3 is TGTGCCAGCTGGGAAATTAGGGGAACTAGCACAGATACGCAGTATTTT. This codes for CASWEIRGTSTDTQYF.

The chain combines TRBV5-1 with TRBJ2-7; a possible D gene is TRBD1 (5 bases). The CDR3 has 14 amino acids. V lost 0 bases to trimming and J lost 5 bases, with 12 bases between them. Germline values: CDR1 SGHRS, CDR2 YFSETQ. The CDR3 sequence: CASSLEGVLHEQYF. The CDR3, as DNA: TGCGCCAGCAGCTTGGAAGGGGTCCTCCACGAGCAGTACTTC.

This clonotype has ten or more counts. The rearrangement links TRBV12-3 or TRBV12-4 to TRBJ1-5; D may be TRBD1 (5 bases). The V and J ends lost 6 bases and 0 bases respectively, with 9 bases between them. The CDR3 covers 14 residues. The CDR3 is CASSLTVSNQPQHF. The CDR3 DNA is TGTGCCAGCAGCCTGACAGTTAGCAATCAGCCCCAGCATTTT.